This T cell receptor (beta chain) was retrieved from a study of regulatory T cells in long-lasting Graves disease. The authors built TCR beta libraries using iRepertoire HTBI primers and Arm-PCR of CDR3 regions. TCRdb independently ran MiXCR on the multiplex PCR reads; one entry per CDR3 protein. The sample records around 360,000 distinct CDR3 sequences, 16% being singletons. This clonotype was recorded a few times. The time point: newly diagnosed GD, antithyroid drugs for less than 3 months. The TCR library was made from RNA that had been extracted from PBMCs in TRIzol. The V segment lost 2 bases and the J segment 1 base; nucleotides outside the gene matches: 6. CDR1 and CDR2 from the germline V gene are KGHDR and SFDVKD. This CDR3 comprises 18 residues. The same sample was also used in a study of T cells in Graves' hyperthyroidism and ophthalmopathy. That investigation notes: HTBI primers were employed in a first-round RT-PCR of the TCR CDR3.

This TCR was sampled from a woman younger than 35 with Graves disease. The chain carries TRBV24-1 and TRBJ2-6; 8 bases are shared with TRBD1. This specimen was peripheral blood mononuclear cells (PBMCs), taken at new diagnosis, from a patient treated with antithyroid drugs. The CDR3 sequence: CATSDSGTGFSGANVLTF. The CDR3 DNA is TGTGCCACCAGTGATTCCGGGACAGGCTTTTCTGGGGCCAACGTCCTGACTTTC.